Presented here are 22 T cell receptor beta chains from one specimen sequenced in a study of blood T cell repertoires in COVID-19. Repertoires were generated with immunoSEQ multiplex PCR, while TCRdb's copy carries only in-frame clones and drops some. Here the sample spans about 22,000 clones, about 90% being singletons. The sequencing input was peripheral blood. The receptors derive from a woman between 65 and 79 years old with active COVID-19.

This clone was counted a single time. The chain is built from TRBV30 and TRBJ2-1, with 7 positions matching TRBD1. The CDR3 sequence is 17 residues long. Germline V gene lookup returns CDR1 GTSNPN and CDR2 SVGIG (reference sequence). V trimming: 3 bases; J trimming: 0 bases; junction bases outside the gene matches: 11. The CDR3 protein is CAWSPSPGGPSYNEQFF. In DNA form, the CDR3 reads TGTGCCTGGAGCCCCAGCCCAGGGGGACCCTCCTACAATGAGCAGTTCTTC. Using reference TRBV30 and TRBJ2-1 for the parts outside the CDR3, the full variable domain is SQTIHQWPATLVQPVGSPLSLECTVEGTSNPNLYWYRQAAGRGLQLLFYSVGIGQISSEVPQNLSASRPQDRQFILSSKKLLLSDSGFYLCAWSPSPGGPSYNEQFFGPGTRLTVL.

The chain recombines TRBV3-1 (or the pseudogene TRBV3-2) with TRBJ1-1; no clear D gene. Germline V lookup: CDR1 LGHDT, CDR2 YNNKEL (reference sequence). V lost 5 bases and J 10 bases, leaving 11 bases between the germline ends. CDR3 length: 11 residues. CDR3 nucleotide sequence: TGTGCCAGCAGCTATGGTAGCGGAGCTTTCTTT. Amino acids: CASSYGSGAFF.

This chain uses TRBV29-1 with TRBJ1-4; maybe TRBD1 (6 bases). This CDR3 contains 13 residues. V was clipped by 4 bases and J by 3 bases, with 9 bases between them. Looked up from germline, CDR1 is SQVTM and CDR2 is ANQGSEA. The CDR3 sequence: CSVAGAANEKLFF. DNA of the CDR3: TGCAGCGTTGCAGGGGCGGCTAATGAAAAACTGTTTTTT. Full variable domain (outside the CDR3, taken from reference TRBV29-1 and TRBJ1-4): SAVISQKPSRDICQRGTSLTIQCQVDSQVTMMFWYRQQPGQSLTLIATANQGSEATYESGFVIDKFPISRPNLTFSTLTVSNMSPEDSSIYLCSVAGAANEKLFFGSGTQLSVL.

This clone has a single count. DNA for the CDR3: TGTGCCAGCAGCCCAGGGGCGTATGGACGGCTGACCTTCAATCAGCCCCAGCATTTT. Translation: CASSPGAYGRLTFNQPQHF. V and J are TRBV7-8 and TRBJ1-5; TRBD1 is a possible D gene (6 bases). The germline V gene encodes CDR1 SGHVS and CDR2 FQNEAQ. The CDR3 is made up of 19 amino acids. Trimming took off 5 bases at V and 3 bases at J, with 26 bases between the two ends.

J is TRBJ1-1 and V is TRBV6-5; D is ambiguous. This CDR3 contains 11 residues. Germline V gene sequence: CDR1 MNHEY, CDR2 SVGAGI. The V end lost 7 bases, the J end lost 5 bases, and 8 bases lay between the germline ends. As DNA, the CDR3 is TGTGCCAGCAATAGTGATACTGAAGCTTTCTTT. It is translated as CASNSDTEAFF.

This chain links TRBV6-2 or TRBV6-3 with TRBJ2-7; 8 bases are shared with TRBD2. Germline V gives CDR1 MNHEY, CDR2 SVGEGT. J lost 0 bases, V lost 5 bases, and 12 bases had no gene match. The CDR3 spans 17 residues. CDR3 loop: CASSPGRGGRFSYEQYF. The CDR3 coding sequence is TGTGCCAGCAGTCCGGGTCGGGGGGGAAGGTTCTCCTACGAGCAGTACTTC.

This clone was recorded only once. The rearrangement joins TRBV10-3 to TRBJ2-1, with 11 bases fitting TRBD2. Germline V CDR1 and CDR2: ENHRY, SYGVKD. This CDR3 comprises 17 residues. V trimming: 7 bases; J trimming: 2 bases; junction bases outside the gene matches: 10. CDR3 loop: CAIKASGRPGTYNEQFF. The DNA for the CDR3 is TGTGCCATCAAGGCTAGCGGGAGGCCGGGAACCTACAATGAGCAGTTCTTC.

The chain is built from TRBV11-3 and TRBJ2-5; the D gene is possibly TRBD2 (6 bases). Germline assignment: CDR1 SGHNT and CDR2 YENEEA. V was trimmed by 2 bases and J by 5 bases, leaving 9 bases between them. The CDR3 runs to 13 residues. Here the CDR3 DNA reads TGTGCCAGCAGCTTAACGGGGGAGGAGACCCAGTACTTC. Protein: CASSLTGEETQYF.

CDR3 loop: CASSTSGLGYGYTF. The CDR3 bases are TGTGCCAGCAGTACATCAGGGTTGGGCTATGGCTACACCTTC. J is TRBJ1-2 and V is TRBV28, with D possibly matching TRBD1 (5 bases). Per the germline V gene, CDR1 is MDHEN and CDR2 is SYDVKM. With 5 bases removed from V and 4 bases from J, the gap between germline ends came to 14 bases. CDR3 size: 14 residues.

This clone was seen a few times. The chain joins TRBV7-3 to TRBJ2-5; TRBD2 agrees at 8 bases. The CDR3 spans 15 residues. Germline V gives CDR1 SGHTA, CDR2 FQGTGA. V lost 0 bases to trimming and J lost 4 bases; unmatched junction nucleotides: 4. CDR3 residues: CASSLTNGRGETQYF. CDR3 DNA sequence: TGTGCCAGCAGCTTAACGAACGGGAGGGGAGAGACCCAGTACTTC.

This chain connects TRBV19 to TRBJ2-4; TRBD2 agrees at 7 bases. Germline V gene lookup returns CDR1 LNHDA and CDR2 SQIVND (reference sequence). CDR3 length equals 15 residues. Germline trimming cut 3 bases from V and 0 bases from J; bases unmatched to any gene: 2. The CDR3 spells CASSMGGIAKNIQYF. The CDR3 DNA follows: TGTGCCAGTAGTATGGGAGGGATAGCCAAAAACATTCAGTACTTC.

The V call is TRBV5-1, the J call TRBJ2-1; 8 bases map to TRBD2. Germline V gene sequence: CDR1 SGHRS, CDR2 YFSETQ. The V and J ends lost 2 bases and 2 bases, in that order; junction bases with no gene match: 6. CDR3 size: 16 residues. CDR3 in DNA: TGCGCCAGCAGCTTTATGGCGGGAGGAGCCTACAATGAGCAGTTCTTC. Protein sequence: CASSFMAGGAYNEQFF.

The chain uses TRBV2 and TRBJ2-1; maybe TRBD1 (6 bases). V gave up 6 bases and J gave up 8 bases, with 14 bases separating them. The germline CDR1 and CDR2 sequences are SNHLY and FYNNEI. CDR3 size: 13 residues. The DNA for the CDR3 is TGTGCCAGCAGGGAAACAGGGATCCATGAGCAGTTCTTC. Its translation: CASRETGIHEQFF.

Worth noting for this clone: One junction end does not reproduce the germline sequence, and a read error may be involved. This chain uses TRBV7-7 with TRBJ2-5; TRBD1 agrees at 7 bases. This CDR3 region has 14 residues. From germline, CDR1 is SSHAT and CDR2 FNYEAQ (reference sequence). CDR3 nucleotides: TGTGCTAGCAGCTCAGGACAGGTAGAGGAGACCCAGTACTTC. Protein: CASSSGQVEETQYF.

The V and J genes are TRBV4-3 and TRBJ1-3; D is unresolved. This CDR3 spans 15 amino acids. Trimming shortened V by 1 base and J by 0 bases, and 7 bases separated the two germline ends. CDR1 is LGHNA and CDR2 is YSLEER in the germline V gene. The CDR3 DNA follows: TGCGCCAGCAGCCAAGGGGCAAGCTCTGGAAACACCATATATTTT. Protein sequence: CASSQGASSGNTIYF.

J is TRBJ1-6 and V is TRBV5-6; D is unclear. V was shortened by 1 base and J by 7 bases, with 12 bases between the two germline ends. The CDR3 runs to 15 residues. Germline V gene sequence: CDR1 SGHDT, CDR2 YYEEEE. The CDR3 region has the DNA TGTGCCAGCAGCTTGATGGCCCTCCCAAATTCACCCCTCCACTTT. The encoded protein is CASSLMALPNSPLHF.

J is TRBJ1-2 and V is TRBV6-6; 8 bases are shared with TRBD1. The CDR3 extends over 15 amino acids. The germline gives CDR1 MNHNY, CDR2 SVGAGI (reference sequence). J was trimmed by 1 base and V by 2 bases; bases with no gene match: 3. The CDR3 loop reads CASSYNRGVNYGYTF. The CDR3 bases are TGTGCCAGCAGTTACAACAGGGGGGTTAACTATGGCTACACCTTC.

This clone was seen only a few times. V and J are TRBV3-1 (or the pseudogene TRBV3-2) and TRBJ1-1, with 12 bases lining up with TRBD1. Per germline, CDR1 LGHDT and CDR2 YNNKEL (reference sequence). The ends lost 5 bases at V and 9 bases at J; junction bases unmatched: 7. The CDR3 spans 14 residues. The CDR3 coding sequence is TGTGCCAGCAGCGTCGGGACAGGGGGCCAGAAAGCTTTCTTT. Protein sequence: CASSVGTGGQKAFF.

The chain uses TRBV3-1 (or the pseudogene TRBV3-2) and TRBJ2-3; D might be TRBD2 (6 bases). Germline assignment: CDR1 LGHDT and CDR2 YNNKEL (reference sequence). There are 15 residues in the CDR3. Trimming removed 4 bases from V and 0 bases from J, with 11 bases in between. For the CDR3, the DNA is TGTGCCAGCAGCCGACTAGGGACTAGCACAGATACGCAGTATTTT. This translates into CASSRLGTSTDTQYF.

A single count supports this clone. This chain connects TRBV5-1 to TRBJ1-2, with 9 positions matching TRBD1. The V gene end was trimmed by 3 bases and the J gene end by 5 bases; junction bases not matched to a gene: 17. This CDR3 has 18 amino acids. Germline CDR1 and CDR2: SGHRS and YFSETQ. For the CDR3, the DNA is TGCGCCAGCAGCTCCTCGGACAGGGGCGCAGAGAACTATTATGGCTACACCTTC. As protein: CASSSSDRGAENYYGYTF.

Details on this clone: An end of the junction differs from the germline gene, which may be a read error. The gene calls are TRBV5-1 and TRBJ1-1; TRBD1 aligns across 7 bases. CDR1 and CDR2 (germline): SGHRS, YFSETQ. This CDR3 has 15 amino acids. The CDR3: CAGSQRGQMNTEAFF. DNA of the CDR3: TGCGCCGGCAGCCAACGGGGACAGATGAACACTGAAGCTTTCTTT.

The CDR3, as DNA: TGTGCCAGCAGCTTAACCGGGACTAGCTCCTACAATGAGCAGTTCTTC. It specifies CASSLTGTSSYNEQFF. The rearrangement uses TRBV9 and TRBJ2-1; 8 positions match TRBD2. The CDR3 runs 16 residues. Looked up from germline, CDR1 is SGDLS and CDR2 is YYNGEE. J lost 0 bases, V lost 4 bases, and 6 bases had no gene match. Supplemented by reference TRBV9 and TRBJ2-1, the full variable domain reads DSGVTQTPKHLITATGQRVTLRCSPRSGDLSVYWYQQSLDQGLQFLIQYYNGEERAKGNILERFSAQQFPDLHSELNLSSLELGDSALYFCASSLTGTSSYNEQFFGPGTRLTVL.